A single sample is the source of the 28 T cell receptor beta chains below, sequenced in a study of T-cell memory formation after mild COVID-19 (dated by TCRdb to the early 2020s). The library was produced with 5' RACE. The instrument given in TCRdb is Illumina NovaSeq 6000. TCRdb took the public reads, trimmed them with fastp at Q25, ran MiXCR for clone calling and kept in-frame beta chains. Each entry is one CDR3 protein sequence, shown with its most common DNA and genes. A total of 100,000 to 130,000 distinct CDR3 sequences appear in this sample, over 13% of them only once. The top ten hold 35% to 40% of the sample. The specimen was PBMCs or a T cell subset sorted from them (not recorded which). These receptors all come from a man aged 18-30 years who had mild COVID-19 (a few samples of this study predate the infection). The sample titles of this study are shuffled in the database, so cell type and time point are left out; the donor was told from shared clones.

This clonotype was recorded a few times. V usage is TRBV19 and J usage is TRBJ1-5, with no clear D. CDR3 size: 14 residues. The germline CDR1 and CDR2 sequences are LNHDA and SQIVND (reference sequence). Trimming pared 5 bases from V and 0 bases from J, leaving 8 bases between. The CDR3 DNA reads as TGTGCCAGTAGTCCCTGGGCTAGCAATCAGCCCCAGCATTTT. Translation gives CASSPWASNQPQHF.

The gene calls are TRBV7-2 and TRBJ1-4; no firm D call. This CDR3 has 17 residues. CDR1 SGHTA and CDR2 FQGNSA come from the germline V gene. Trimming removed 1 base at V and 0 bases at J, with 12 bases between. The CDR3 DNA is TGTGCCAGCAGCTTAGAGGCGATTCCCGCAACTAATGAAAAACTGTTTTTT. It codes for CASSLEAIPATNEKLFF.

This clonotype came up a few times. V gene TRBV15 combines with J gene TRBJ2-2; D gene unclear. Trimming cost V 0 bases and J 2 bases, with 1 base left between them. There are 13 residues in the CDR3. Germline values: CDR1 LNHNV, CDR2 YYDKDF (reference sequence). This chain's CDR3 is CATSRENTGELFF. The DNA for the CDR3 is TGTGCCACCAGCAGAGAAAACACCGGGGAGCTGTTTTTT.

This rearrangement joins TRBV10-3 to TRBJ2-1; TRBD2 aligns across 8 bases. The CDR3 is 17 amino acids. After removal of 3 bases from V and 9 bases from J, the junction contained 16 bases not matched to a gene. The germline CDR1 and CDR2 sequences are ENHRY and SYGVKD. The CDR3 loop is CAISDGLAGPGWSEQFF. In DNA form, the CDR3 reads TGTGCCATCAGTGATGGGTTAGCGGGGCCCGGATGGAGTGAGCAGTTCTTC.

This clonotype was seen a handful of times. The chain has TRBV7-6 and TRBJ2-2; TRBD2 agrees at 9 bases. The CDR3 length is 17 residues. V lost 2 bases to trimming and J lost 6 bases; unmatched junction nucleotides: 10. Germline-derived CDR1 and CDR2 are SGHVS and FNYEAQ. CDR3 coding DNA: TGTGCCAGCAGCTTAACCAGCGGGGGGCTAATGGCCGGGGAGCTGTTTTTT. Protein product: CASSLTSGGLMAGELFF.

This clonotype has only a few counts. CDR3 sequence reads: CASSRDRGPSTDTQYF. In nucleotides, the CDR3 is TGTGCCAGCAGTCGGGACAGGGGACCCTCCACAGATACGCAGTATTTT. The chain links TRBV7-8 to TRBJ2-3, with 10 bases that match TRBD1. CDR3 length equals 16 residues. The J segment lost 2 bases and the V segment lost 6 bases, leaving 8 bases of the junction unmatched. Germline CDR1 and CDR2: SGHVS and FQNEAQ.

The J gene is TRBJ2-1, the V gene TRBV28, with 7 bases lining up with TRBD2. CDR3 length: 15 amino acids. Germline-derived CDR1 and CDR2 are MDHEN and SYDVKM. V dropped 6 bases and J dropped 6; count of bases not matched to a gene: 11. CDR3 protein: CASRVEGLAANEQFF. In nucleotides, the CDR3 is TGTGCCAGCAGAGTCGAGGGTCTAGCGGCCAATGAGCAGTTCTTC.

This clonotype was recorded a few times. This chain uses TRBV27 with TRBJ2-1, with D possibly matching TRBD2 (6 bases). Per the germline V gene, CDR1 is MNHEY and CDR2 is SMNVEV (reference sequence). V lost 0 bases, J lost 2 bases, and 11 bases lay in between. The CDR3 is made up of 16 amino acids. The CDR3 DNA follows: TGTGCCAGCAGTTTATCCACCCGACTAGCCTACAATGAGCAGTTCTTC. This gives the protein CASSLSTRLAYNEQFF.

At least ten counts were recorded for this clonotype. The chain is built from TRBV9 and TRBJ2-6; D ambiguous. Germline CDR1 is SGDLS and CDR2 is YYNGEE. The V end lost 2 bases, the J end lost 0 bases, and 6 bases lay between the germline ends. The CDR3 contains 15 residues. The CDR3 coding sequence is TGTGCCAGCAGCGTGTGGGGCTCTGGGGCCAACGTCCTGACTTTC. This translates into CASSVWGSGANVLTF.

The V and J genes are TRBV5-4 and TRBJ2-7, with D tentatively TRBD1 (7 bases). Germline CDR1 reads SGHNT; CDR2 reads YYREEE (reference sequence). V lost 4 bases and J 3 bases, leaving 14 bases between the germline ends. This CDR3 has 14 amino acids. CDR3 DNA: TGTGCCAGCAGCCCGGGGGACAGCAGCTACGAGCAGTACTTC. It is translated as CASSPGDSSYEQYF. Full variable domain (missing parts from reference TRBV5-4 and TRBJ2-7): ETGVTQSPTHLIKTRGQQVTLRCSSQSGHNTVSWYQQALGQGPQFIFQYYREEENGRGNFPPRFSGLQFPNYSSELNVNALELDDSALYLCASSPGDSSYEQYFGPGTRLTVT.

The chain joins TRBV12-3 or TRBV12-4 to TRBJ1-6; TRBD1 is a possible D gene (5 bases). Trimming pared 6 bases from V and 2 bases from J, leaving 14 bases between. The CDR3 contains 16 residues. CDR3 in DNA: TGTGCCAGCAGCTTCACCAGGGAAACCTATAATTCACCCCTCCACTTT. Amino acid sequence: CASSFTRETYNSPLHF.

CDR3 amino acids: CASSLISSYNSPLHF. The CDR3 coding sequence is TGTGCCAGCAGTTTGATAAGCTCCTATAATTCACCCCTCCACTTT. The chain joins TRBV6-5 to TRBJ1-6; D remains ambiguous. The CDR3 has 15 amino acids. Looked up from germline, CDR1 is MNHEY and CDR2 is SVGAGI. Trimming took 4 bases from V and 0 from J, leaving 7 bases between them.

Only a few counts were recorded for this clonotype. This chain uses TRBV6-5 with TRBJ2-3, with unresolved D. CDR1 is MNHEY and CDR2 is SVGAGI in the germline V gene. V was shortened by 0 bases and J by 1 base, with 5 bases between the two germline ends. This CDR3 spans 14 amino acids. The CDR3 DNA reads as TGTGCCAGCAGTTACTCAGACGGCACAGATACGCAGTATTTT. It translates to CASSYSDGTDTQYF.

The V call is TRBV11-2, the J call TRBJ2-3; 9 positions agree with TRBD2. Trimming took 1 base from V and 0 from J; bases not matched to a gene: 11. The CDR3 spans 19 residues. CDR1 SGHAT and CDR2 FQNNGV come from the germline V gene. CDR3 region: CASSLVWRPSGDSTDTQYF. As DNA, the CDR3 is TGTGCCAGCAGCTTAGTTTGGCGGCCTAGCGGGGACAGCACAGATACGCAGTATTTT.

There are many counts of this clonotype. The CDR3 nucleotides are TGCGCCAGCAGCCAACCTCAAACCCCTGAAGCTTTCTTT. This gives the protein CASSQPQTPEAFF. This sequence joins TRBV4-1 and TRBJ1-1; unclear D gene. This CDR3 contains 13 residues. In germline, CDR1 is MGHRA, CDR2 YSYEKL. Trimming stripped 2 bases from V and 6 bases from J, with 10 bases between.

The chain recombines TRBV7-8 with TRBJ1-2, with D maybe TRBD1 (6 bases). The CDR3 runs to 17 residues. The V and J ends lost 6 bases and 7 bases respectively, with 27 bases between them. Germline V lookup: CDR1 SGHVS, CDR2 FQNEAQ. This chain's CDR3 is CASSFTPGHPIVGGYTF. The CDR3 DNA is TGTGCCAGCAGTTTCACCCCGGGACACCCGATAGTGGGTGGCTACACCTTC.

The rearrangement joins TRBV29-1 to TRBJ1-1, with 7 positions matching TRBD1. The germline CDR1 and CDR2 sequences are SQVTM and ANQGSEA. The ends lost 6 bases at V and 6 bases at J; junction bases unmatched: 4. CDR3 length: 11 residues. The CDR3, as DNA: TGCAGCGTCCCGACAGGGCCTGAAGCTTTCTTT. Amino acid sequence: CSVPTGPEAFF.

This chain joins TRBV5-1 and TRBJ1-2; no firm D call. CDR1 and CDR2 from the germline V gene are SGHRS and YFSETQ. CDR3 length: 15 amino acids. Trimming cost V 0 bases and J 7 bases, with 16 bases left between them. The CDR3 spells CASSLEVGADSGYTF. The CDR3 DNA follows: TGCGCCAGCAGCTTGGAGGTGGGAGCGGATAGTGGCTACACCTTC.

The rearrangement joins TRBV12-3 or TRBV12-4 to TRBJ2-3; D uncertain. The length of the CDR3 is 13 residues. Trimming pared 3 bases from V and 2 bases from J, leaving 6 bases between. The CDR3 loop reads CASSLHLTDTQYF. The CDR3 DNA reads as TGTGCCAGCAGTTTGCACCTCACAGATACGCAGTATTTT.

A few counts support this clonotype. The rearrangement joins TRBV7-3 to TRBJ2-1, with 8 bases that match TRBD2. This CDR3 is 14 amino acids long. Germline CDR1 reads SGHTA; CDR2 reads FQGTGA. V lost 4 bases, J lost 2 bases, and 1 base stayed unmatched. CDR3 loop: CASSSGLAYNEQFF. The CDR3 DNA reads TGTGCCAGCAGCTCGGGACTAGCCTACAATGAGCAGTTCTTC.

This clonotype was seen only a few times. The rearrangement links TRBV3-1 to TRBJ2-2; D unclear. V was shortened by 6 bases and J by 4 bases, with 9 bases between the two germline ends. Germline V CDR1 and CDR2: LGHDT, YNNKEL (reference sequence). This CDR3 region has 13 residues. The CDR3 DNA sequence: TGTGCCAGCAGGCTAACGCTCACCGGGGAGCTGTTTTTT. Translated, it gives CASRLTLTGELFF.

The CDR3 nucleotides are TGTGCCTGGGACAGTGGAAGCGGGGCAAGAGCTTTCTTT. Encoded protein: CAWDSGSGARAFF. The chain links TRBV30 to TRBJ1-1; D possibly corresponds to TRBD1 (5 bases). CDR3 length: 13 residues. V was pared by 5 bases and J by 10 bases, with 20 bases between. Germline V gene data show CDR1 as GTSNPN and CDR2 as SVGIG (reference sequence).

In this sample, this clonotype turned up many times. The CDR3 sequence: CASSLLGLNTGELFF. The CDR3 nucleotides read TGTGCCAGCAGCTTACTGGGCTTAAACACCGGGGAGCTGTTTTTT. V gene TRBV7-8 combines with J gene TRBJ2-2; D remains ambiguous. This CDR3 spans 15 amino acids. Trimming took 2 bases from V and 2 from J, leaving 9 bases between them. Germline CDR1 reads SGHVS; CDR2 reads FQNEAQ.

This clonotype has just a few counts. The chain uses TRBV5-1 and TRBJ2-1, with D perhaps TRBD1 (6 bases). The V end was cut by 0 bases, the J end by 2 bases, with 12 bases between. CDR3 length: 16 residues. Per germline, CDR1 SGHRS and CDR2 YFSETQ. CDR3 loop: CASSLEVQGTYNEQFF. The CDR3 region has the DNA TGCGCCAGCAGCTTGGAAGTCCAGGGGACCTACAATGAGCAGTTCTTC.

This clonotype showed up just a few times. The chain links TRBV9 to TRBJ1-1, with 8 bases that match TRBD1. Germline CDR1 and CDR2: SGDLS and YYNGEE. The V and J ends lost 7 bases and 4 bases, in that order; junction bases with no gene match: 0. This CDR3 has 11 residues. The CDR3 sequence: CASGQGTEAFF. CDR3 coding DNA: TGTGCCAGCGGACAGGGCACTGAAGCTTTCTTT. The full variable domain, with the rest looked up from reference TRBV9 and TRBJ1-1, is DSGVTQTPKHLITATGQRVTLRCSPRSGDLSVYWYQQSLDQGLQFLIQYYNGEERAKGNILERFSAQQFPDLHSELNLSSLELGDSALYFCASGQGTEAFFGQGTRLTVV.

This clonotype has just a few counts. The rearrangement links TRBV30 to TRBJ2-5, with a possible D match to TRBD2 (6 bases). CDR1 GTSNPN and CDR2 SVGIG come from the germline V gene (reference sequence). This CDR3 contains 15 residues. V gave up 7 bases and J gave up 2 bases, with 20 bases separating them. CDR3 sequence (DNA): TGTGCCTCTCACTCACCGGGGACTTATCAAGAGACCCAGTACTTC. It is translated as CASHSPGTYQETQYF.

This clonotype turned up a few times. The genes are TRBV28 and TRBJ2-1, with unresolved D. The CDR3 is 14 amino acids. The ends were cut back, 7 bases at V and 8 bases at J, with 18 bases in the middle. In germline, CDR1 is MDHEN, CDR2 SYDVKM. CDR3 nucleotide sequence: TGTGCCAGCAAGGTCCTTGGCCTTGGCGATGAGCAGTTCTTC. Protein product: CASKVLGLGDEQFF. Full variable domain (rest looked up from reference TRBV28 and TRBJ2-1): DVKVTQSSRYLVKRTGEKVFLECVQDMDHENMFWYRQDPGLGLRLIYFSYDVKMKEKGDIPEGYSVSREKKERFSLILESASTNQTSMYLCASKVLGLGDEQFFGPGTRLTVL.

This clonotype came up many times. CDR3: CASRDLGELTGELFF. As DNA, the CDR3 is TGTGCCAGCAGGGACCTCGGGGAACTCACCGGGGAGCTGTTTTTT. V and J are TRBV7-6 and TRBJ2-2, with a possible D match to TRBD2 (5 bases). Trimming left V 6 bases short and J 4 bases short, with 15 bases between. Looked up from germline, CDR1 is SGHVS and CDR2 is FNYEAQ. CDR3 length equals 15 residues. The full variable domain, its missing parts supplied by reference TRBV7-6 and TRBJ2-2, is GAGVSQSPRYKVTKRGQDVALRCDPISGHVSLYWYRQALGQGPEFLTYFNYEAQQDKSGLPNDRFSAERPEGSISTLTIQRTEQRDSAMYRCASRDLGELTGELFFGEGSRLTVL.